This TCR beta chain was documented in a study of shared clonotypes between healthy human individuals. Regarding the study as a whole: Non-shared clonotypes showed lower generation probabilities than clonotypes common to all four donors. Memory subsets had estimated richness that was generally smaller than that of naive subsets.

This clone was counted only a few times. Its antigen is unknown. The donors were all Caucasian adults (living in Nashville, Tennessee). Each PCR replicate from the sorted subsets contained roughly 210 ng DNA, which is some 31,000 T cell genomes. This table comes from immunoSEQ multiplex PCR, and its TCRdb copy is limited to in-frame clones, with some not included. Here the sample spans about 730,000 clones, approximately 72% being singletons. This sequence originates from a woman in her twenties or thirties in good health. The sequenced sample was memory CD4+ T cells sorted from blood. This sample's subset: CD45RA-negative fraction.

The CDR3 nucleotides read TGTGCCAGCAGTTACTCGATACCGAGGGAAGGAGAAAAACTGTTTTTT. This encodes CASSYSIPREGEKLFF. The rearrangement joins TRBV6-5 to TRBJ1-4; D not resolved. The CDR3 is 16 residues long. V was cut by 0 bases and J by 8 bases, with 16 bases left in between. Germline CDR1 reads MNHEY; CDR2 reads SVGAGI.